This T cell receptor beta chain was documented in a study of cytomegalovirus exposure and HLA in healthy donors. Background on the study: In an early release, HLA-typed donors contributed some 82 million unique TCR sequences.

A note on this clone: Its antigen is currently unknown.

PCR primers comprised 60 Vbeta and 13 Jbeta primers. Here immunoSEQ multiplex PCR was the method, and the copy in TCRdb shows in-frame clones only, minus some. The sample has some 60,000 clones; 80% are singletons. Findings and caveats of the study: In a later analysis, most CMV-associated TCR beta chains appeared HLA-restricted. For cytomegalovirus status, the classifier reportedly gave diagnoses with high specificity and sensitivity. Among TCR sequences, most were rare, though some public TCRs appeared in many donors.

Unmatched junction bases numbered 3, after V lost 1 base and J lost 0 bases. The V gene's germline CDR1 is LNHNV and CDR2 YYDKDF (reference sequence). This CDR3 is built from 15 residues. This TCR came from a middle-aged woman in good health and CMV-seronegative. The sample taken for sequencing was PBMCs. The rearrangement links TRBV15 to TRBJ2-7, with 7 bases identical to TRBD1. CDR3 in DNA: TGTGCCACCAGCAGAGGGGCAGGGGGCTCCTACGAGCAGTACTTC. Protein product: CATSRGAGGSYEQYF.